This paragraph covers one T cell receptor beta chain sequence. Researchers took RNA transcripts and amplified the TCR beta CDR3 regions from them. Using the HTBI primer set, a first-round RT-PCR was run on the TCR CDR3. TCRdb reprocessed the multiplex PCR reads with MiXCR, giving one entry per CDR3 protein. Of about 600,000 distinct CDR3 sequences detected, roughly 16% appear once; the ten largest clones hold less than 3.5%. This record comes from a study of T cells in Graves' hyperthyroidism and ophthalmopathy. Trimming took 1 base from V and 4 from J; bases not matched to a gene: 7. Germline V gene sequence: CDR1 DFQATT, CDR2 SNEGSKA (reference sequence). This CDR3 contains 16 residues.

The material sequenced was blood. This clonotype was obtained from a woman aged 40 to 50 with Graves' ophthalmopathy. The chain joins TRBV20-1 to TRBJ2-1; TRBD2 matches 10 bases. CDR3 nucleotide sequence: TGCAGTGCTAGAGTTGGTAGCGGGAGGATTTACAATGAGCAGTTCTTC. It specifies CSARVGSGRIYNEQFF.